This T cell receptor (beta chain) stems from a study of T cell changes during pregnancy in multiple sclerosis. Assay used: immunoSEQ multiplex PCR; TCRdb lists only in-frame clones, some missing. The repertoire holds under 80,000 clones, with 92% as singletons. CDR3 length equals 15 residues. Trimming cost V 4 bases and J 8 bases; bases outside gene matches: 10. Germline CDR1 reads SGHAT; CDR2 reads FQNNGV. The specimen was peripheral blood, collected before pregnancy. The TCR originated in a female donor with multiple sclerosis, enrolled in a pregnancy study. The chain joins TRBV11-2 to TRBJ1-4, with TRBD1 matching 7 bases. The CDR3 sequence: CASSYRQGMTEKLFF. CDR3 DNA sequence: TGTGCCAGCAGCTACCGACAGGGAATGACCGAAAAACTGTTTTTT.